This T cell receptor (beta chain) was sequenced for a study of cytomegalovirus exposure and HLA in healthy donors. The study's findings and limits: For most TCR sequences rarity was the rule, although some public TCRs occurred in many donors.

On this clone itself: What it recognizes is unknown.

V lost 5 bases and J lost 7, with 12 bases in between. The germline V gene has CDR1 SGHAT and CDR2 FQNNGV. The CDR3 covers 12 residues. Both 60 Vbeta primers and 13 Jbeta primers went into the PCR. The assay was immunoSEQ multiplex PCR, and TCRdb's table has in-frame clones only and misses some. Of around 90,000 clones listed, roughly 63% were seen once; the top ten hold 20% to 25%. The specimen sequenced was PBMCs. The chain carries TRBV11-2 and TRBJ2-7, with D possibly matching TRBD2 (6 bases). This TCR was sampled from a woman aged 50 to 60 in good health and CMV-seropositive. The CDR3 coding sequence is TGTGCCAGCAGCCCGTCCCGGGGGGAGCAGTACTTC. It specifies CASSPSRGEQYF.